This T cell receptor beta chain was recovered during a study of blood T cell repertoires in COVID-19. Background on the study: Samples of COVID-19 (acute and convalescent) were obtained from the United States, Italy and Spain. Sources were T cells, B-cell-depleted T cells, or PBMCs; the material itself was cDNA or gDNA.

In the original analysis: Estimates of nucleated cell counts were drawn from the amplification of reference gene primers. Clones were sequenced by immunoSEQ multiplex PCR, and TCRdb holds only the in-frame ones, with some missing. V, J and clone size are taken as reported in that table, and D and trimming were inferred from the DNA itself. The sample holds about 120,000 clones, more than 65% seen once. Input material: peripheral blood. The clonotype was recovered from a human donor in a cohort sampled during active COVID-19.

CDR3 sequence (DNA): TGTGCCAGCAGGTCAACTCTTGGAAACACCATATATTTT. Encoded protein: CASRSTLGNTIYF. The chain recombines TRBV6-6 with TRBJ1-3; no clear D gene. The CDR3 loop spans 13 amino acids. The germline V gene encodes CDR1 MNHNY and CDR2 SVGAGI (reference sequence). Between the trimmed V and J ends, which lost 6 bases and 3 bases, there was a span of 9 bases.